Included here is one T cell receptor beta chain sequence, with context. The antigen is not known. Profiling relied on immunoSEQ multiplex PCR, and the TCRdb table lists in-frame clones only, not all of them. The table has some 130,000 clones, approximately 95% seen once. The germline V gene has CDR1 SGHRS and CDR2 YFSETQ. V trimming: 4 bases; J trimming: 5 bases; junction bases outside the gene matches: 9. The CDR3 sequence is 15 residues long. This sample stems from a study of T cell responses to AZD1222 COVID-19 vaccine. Study-wide results and limits: Spike was spanned by vaccine-associated CD4 TCRs, which were dominant at 160-218 and 743-854. Seropositive at baseline were only a handful of AZD1222 recipients. Sampled repertoires all dated from after the peak T cell response.

This clonotype originated in an adult who received the AZD1222 COVID-19 vaccine. The sequencing used peripheral blood, collected 28 days after the second AZD1222 dose. The chain uses TRBV5-1 and TRBJ1-2, with 9 bases identical to TRBD1. This CDR3 is CASSGGDRVLYGYTF. For the CDR3, the DNA is TGCGCCAGCAGCGGAGGGGACAGGGTTCTGTATGGCTACACCTTC.